Each of the 30 T cell receptor beta chains below was sequenced from the same sample in a study of spatial heterogeneity in lung cancer. Study findings and constraints: Tumors with more nonsynonymous mutations had more expanded intratumoral alpha and beta TCRs.

Time point here: sample taken at primary tumor resection. No antigens are known for them. TCRdb ran MiXCR on the 5' RACE reads and lists one entry per CDR3 protein. The table has over 15,000 distinct CDR3 sequences, around 5% seen once. The starting material was lung tumor tissue, obtained at surgery. The origin of the receptors is a female donor with early-stage non-small cell lung cancer.

This clonotype was counted a few times. This beta chain was picked up by a library intended for alpha chains and is off target, so its count carries little meaning. The chain carries TRBV11-2 and TRBJ1-1, with TRBD1 matching over 9 bases. The junction had 12 bases not matched to a gene; V was cut back by 9 bases and J by 4 bases. Germline V gene data show CDR1 as SGHAT and CDR2 as FQNNGV. The CDR3 totals 15 residues. CDR3 DNA: TGTGCCAGTTCGGGGCACAGGGGGCGAAGCACTGAAGCTTTCTTT. The encoded protein is CASSGHRGRSTEAFF.

This clonotype was counted between two and nine times. This beta chain is an unintended read in a library built for alpha chains; its size means little. The chain uses TRBV19 and TRBJ2-1; D is ambiguous. Trimming removed 2 bases at V and 7 bases at J, with 12 bases between. CDR3 length: 14 residues. Germline lookup yields CDR1 LNHDA and CDR2 SQIVND (reference sequence). CDR3 amino acids: CASSILFVGNEQFF. CDR3 sequence (DNA): TGTGCCAGTAGTATACTATTTGTTGGGAATGAGCAGTTCTTC.

Comments on this clonotype: With the library built for alpha chains, this beta chain is off target and its frequency is not meaningful. The chain joins TRBV7-9 to TRBJ2-5; D is unresolved. CDR1 is SEHNR, CDR2 FQNEAQ, per germline (reference sequence). Trimming took off 2 bases at V and 2 bases at J, with 6 bases between the two ends. The CDR3 has 13 amino acids. CDR3 protein: CASSLNLQETQYF. CDR3 DNA: TGTGCCAGCAGCTTAAACTTGCAAGAGACCCAGTACTTC. Full variable domain (remainder filled in from reference TRBV7-9 and TRBJ2-5): DTGVSQNPRHKITKRGQNVTFRCDPISEHNRLYWYRQTLGQGPEFLTYFQNEAQLEKSRLLSDRFSAERPKGSFSTLEIQRTEQGDSAMYLCASSLNLQETQYFGPGTRLLVL.

The table lists this clonotype with many counts. For a library built for alpha chains, this beta chain is a stray read; little rests on its size. The chain employs TRBV20-1 and TRBJ2-7, with 7 positions matching TRBD2. V shed 8 bases, J shed 5 bases, and the junction held 12 bases outside the gene matches. Germline V gene data show CDR1 as DFQATT and CDR2 as SNEGSKA (reference sequence). The CDR3 extends over 13 amino acids. This chain's CDR3 is CSFLRDYQNEQYF. CDR3 sequence (DNA): TGCAGTTTCCTCCGGGACTATCAGAACGAGCAGTACTTC.

In its sample, this clonotype was seen many times. This beta chain is an unintended read in a library built for alpha chains; its size means little. V gene TRBV6-1 combines with J gene TRBJ1-5; no definite D call. CDR3 size: 14 residues. Germline-derived CDR1 and CDR2 are MNHNS and SASEGT. Trimming shortened V by 2 bases and J by 3 bases, and 8 bases separated the two germline ends. The chain's CDR3 is CASSEQGNNQPQHF. The CDR3 DNA is TGTGCCAGCAGTGAACAAGGGAACAATCAGCCCCAGCATTTT.

This clonotype occurred a few times. Since the library was made to target alpha chains, this beta chain is a stray read and its abundance is not meaningful. CDR3 in amino acids: CASSLGGGQTEAFF. In DNA form, the CDR3 reads TGTGCCAGCAGCTTAGGCGGAGGTCAAACTGAAGCTTTCTTT. The rearrangement uses TRBV7-9 and TRBJ1-1; D remains unclear. Germline CDR1 reads SEHNR; CDR2 reads FQNEAQ (reference sequence). The V and J ends lost 1 base and 5 bases respectively, with 11 bases between them. The CDR3 runs 14 residues. The full variable domain, its missing parts supplied by reference TRBV7-9 and TRBJ1-1, is DTGVSQNPRHKITKRGQNVTFRCDPISEHNRLYWYRQTLGQGPEFLTYFQNEAQLEKSRLLSDRFSAERPKGSFSTLEIQRTEQGDSAMYLCASSLGGGQTEAFFGQGTRLTVV.

This clonotype was detected many times. This beta chain slipped into a library made for alpha chains as a stray read, so its size is not meaningful. The chain joins TRBV18 to TRBJ2-5; D is possibly TRBD2 (6 bases). The germline gives CDR1 KGHSH, CDR2 LQKENI. Trimming cost V 3 bases and J 4 bases, with 9 bases left between them. The CDR3 is made up of 13 amino acids. CDR3 sequence (DNA): TGTGCCAGCTCACCGGGACTGACAGAGACCCAGTACTTC. Its translation: CASSPGLTETQYF.

Many counts were recorded for this clonotype. A library made for alpha chains picked up this beta chain off target, so its size means little. This rearrangement joins TRBV20-1 to TRBJ2-7, with 9 bases fitting TRBD2. CDR3 size: 14 residues. V lost 5 bases and J lost 0; bases outside the gene matches: 5. Germline V gene data show CDR1 as DFQATT and CDR2 as SNEGSKA (reference sequence). The CDR3 region is CSAGLALSSYEQYF. The CDR3 coding sequence is TGCAGTGCTGGACTAGCGCTGAGCTCCTACGAGCAGTACTTC.

This clonotype has a count of ten or more. This beta chain is an off-target read within a library intended for alpha chains, so its frequency means little. For the CDR3, the DNA is TGCAGTGCTAGAGGGGTAGCGGGAGGGCCTGGAATGAACGAGCAGTACTTC. This translates into CSARGVAGGPGMNEQYF. V and J are TRBV20-1 and TRBJ2-7; 11 bases align to TRBD2. The trim removed 1 base at V and 5 bases at J, leaving 13 bases unmatched. Germline loops: CDR1 DFQATT, CDR2 SNEGSKA (reference sequence). The CDR3 runs 17 residues.

This clonotype was picked up a small number of times. As an off-target read in a library built for alpha chains, this beta chain has a frequency of little significance. The V call is TRBV6-1, the J call TRBJ1-2; 7 bases are a match to TRBD1. With 4 bases clipped from V and 7 bases from J, the junction kept 12 bases outside the gene matches. This CDR3 comprises 15 residues. Germline loops: CDR1 MNHNS, CDR2 SASEGT. CDR3 DNA sequence: TGTGCCAGCAGTGGAGACAGGGCCGGATCCGTTGGCTACACCTTC. Translation gives CASSGDRAGSVGYTF.

In this sample, this clonotype turned up a few times. This beta chain is an off-target read within a library intended for alpha chains, so its frequency means little. The chain combines TRBV27 with TRBJ2-2; the D is unclear. CDR3 length: 15 residues. V lost 5 bases, J lost 2 bases, and 12 bases lay in between. Germline CDR1 reads MNHEY; CDR2 reads SMNVEV (reference sequence). The CDR3 region has the DNA TGTGCCAGCAGTACCCGGACCGTTAACACCGGGGAGCTGTTTTTT. Translation gives CASSTRTVNTGELFF.

On this clonotype itself: With the library built for alpha chains, this beta chain is off target and its frequency is not meaningful. The CDR3 spells CASSIRSGGHSYEQYF. In DNA form, the CDR3 reads TGTGCCAGTAGTATAAGGAGCGGGGGACACTCCTACGAGCAGTACTTC. The chain is built from TRBV19 and TRBJ2-7; 8 bases line up with TRBD2. This CDR3 comprises 16 residues. J gave up 0 bases and V 2 bases, and 6 bases lay outside the gene matches. Germline V gene data show CDR1 as LNHDA and CDR2 as SQIVND (reference sequence).

This clonotype was detected ten times or more. Within a library made for alpha chains, this beta chain is off target, and its count is uninformative. V gene TRBV29-1 combines with J gene TRBJ1-2; D ambiguous. The V gene's germline CDR1 is SQVTM and CDR2 ANQGSEA. CDR3 size: 13 residues. The V and J ends lost 3 bases and 10 bases respectively, with 18 bases between them. CDR3: CSVDQLTLEDYTF. As DNA, the CDR3 is TGCAGCGTTGACCAACTTACGCTTGAGGACTACACCTTC.

This clonotype was counted ten times or more. This beta chain is a stray read from a library made for alpha chains; its abundance is not meaningful. The V and J genes are TRBV2 and TRBJ2-5, with D unresolved. The length of the CDR3 is 12 residues. CDR1 is SNHLY, CDR2 FYNNEI, per germline. Trimming cost V 8 bases and J 2 bases, with 9 bases left between them. DNA of the CDR3: TGTGCCAGCGGATCCAGGCAAGAGACCCAGTACTTC. Encoded protein: CASGSRQETQYF.

This clonotype showed up just a few times. This beta chain is a stray sequence in a library constructed for alpha chains; its clone size is not meaningful. The rearrangement uses TRBV7-6 and TRBJ1-5; 9 bases align to TRBD1. The CDR3 runs to 17 residues. Trimming took 1 base from V and 3 from J; bases not matched to a gene: 7. CDR1 is SGHVS and CDR2 is FNYEAQ in the germline V gene. Here the CDR3 reads CASSLGTGTGNNQPQHF. The CDR3 bases are TGTGCCAGCAGCTTAGGAACCGGGACAGGGAACAATCAGCCCCAGCATTTT.

This clonotype was observed at least ten times. A library made for alpha chains picked up this beta chain off target, so its size means little. The chain joins TRBV7-6 to TRBJ2-1; 9 positions agree with TRBD2. Germline values: CDR1 SGHVS, CDR2 FNYEAQ. With 0 bases clipped from V and 9 bases from J, the junction kept 15 bases outside the gene matches. CDR3 size: 18 residues. The CDR3 bases are TGTGCCAGCAGCTTAGCGGGCGGGAGGGCCTTAAGGTCCAGTGAGCAGTTCTTC. Translation: CASSLAGGRALRSSEQFF.

This clonotype was counted ten times or more. As an off-target read in a library built for alpha chains, this beta chain has a frequency of little significance. The chain is built from TRBV11-2 and TRBJ2-1; TRBD2 matches 8 bases. The V segment lost 1 base and the J segment 2 bases; nucleotides outside the gene matches: 4. Germline assignment: CDR1 SGHAT and CDR2 FQNNGV. CDR3 length: 16 amino acids. CDR3 bases: TGTGCCAGCAGCTTAGTCTCAGCGGGGGCCTACAATGAGCAGTTCTTC. It specifies CASSLVSAGAYNEQFF. The full variable domain, in which reference TRBV11-2 and TRBJ2-1 provide the parts outside the CDR3, is EAGVAQSPRYKIIEKRQSVAFWCNPISGHATLYWYQQILGQGPKLLIQFQNNGVVDDSQLPKDRFSAERLKGVDSTLKIQPAKLEDSAVYLCASSLVSAGAYNEQFFGPGTRLTVL.

This clonotype showed up just a few times. With the library built for alpha chains, this beta chain is off target and its frequency is not meaningful. The J gene is TRBJ1-1, the V gene TRBV9, with 7 positions matching TRBD1. There are 14 residues in the CDR3. Germline lookup yields CDR1 SGDLS and CDR2 YYNGEE. Unmatched junction bases numbered 4, after V lost 3 bases and J lost 2 bases. This CDR3 reads CASSGGQINTEAFF. In DNA form, the CDR3 reads TGTGCCAGCAGCGGGGGACAGATCAACACTGAAGCTTTCTTT.

Concerning this clonotype: This beta chain is an off-target read within a library intended for alpha chains, so its frequency means little. This CDR3 is CASSPGYESPLHF. The CDR3 bases are TGTGCCAGCAGTCCTGGGTACGAATCACCCCTCCACTTT. This chain connects TRBV27 to TRBJ1-6; unclear D gene. Germline V lookup: CDR1 MNHEY, CDR2 SMNVEV (reference sequence). The CDR3 spans 13 residues. The V end was cut by 5 bases, the J end by 10 bases, with 12 bases between.

Only a few counts were recorded for this clonotype. Found in a library prepared for alpha chains, this beta chain is an off-target read, and its abundance has little meaning. The chain recombines TRBV27 with TRBJ1-1; TRBD1 matches 10 bases. With 10 bases clipped from V and 1 base from J, the junction kept 9 bases outside the gene matches. The CDR3 runs 15 residues. CDR1 and CDR2 (germline): MNHEY, SMNVEV (reference sequence). Here the CDR3 reads CATRDRGGTNTEAFF. The CDR3 region has the DNA TGTGCCACCAGGGACAGGGGAGGTACGAACACTGAAGCTTTCTTT.

This clonotype was seen at least ten times. Since the library was made to target alpha chains, this beta chain is a stray read and its abundance is not meaningful. V usage is TRBV11-3 and J usage is TRBJ2-2; 14 bases map to TRBD2. V lost 5 bases and J lost 2; bases outside the gene matches: 4. CDR3 length: 17 residues. Germline CDR1 and CDR2: SGHNT and YENEEA. CDR3 region: CASSPGLAGVNTGELFF. The DNA of the CDR3 is TGTGCCAGCAGCCCGGGACTAGCGGGAGTCAACACCGGGGAGCTGTTTTTT.

A note on this clonotype: Being off target in a library aimed at alpha chains, this beta chain has a size of little meaning. This rearrangement joins TRBV20-1 to TRBJ1-5, with D possibly being TRBD1 (6 bases). CDR1 and CDR2 (germline): DFQATT, SNEGSKA (reference sequence). This CDR3 comprises 14 residues. Trimming pared 3 bases from V and 3 bases from J, leaving 12 bases between. The CDR3 DNA is TGCAGTGCTAGCGTGGGACAACTCAATCAGCCCCAGCATTTT. Translating gives CSASVGQLNQPQHF.

This clonotype was seen many times. The junction shows a germline mismatch at one end, possibly a read error. Because this beta chain is a stray read in a library intended to capture alpha chains, its abundance should not be given much weight. This chain uses TRBV6-2 or TRBV6-3 with TRBJ2-7; 8 bases match TRBD2. The germline V gene has CDR1 MNHEY and CDR2 SVGEGT. The CDR3 is made up of 13 amino acids. CDR3 sequence reads: CASSYSTGTRASF. The CDR3 nucleotides are TGTGCCAGCAGTTACTCGACGGGGACTAGAGCGTCCTTC.

This clonotype was recorded many times. In a library made to pick up alpha chains, this beta chain is a stray read with a size that means little. The rearrangement joins TRBV27 to TRBJ1-2; TRBD1 matches 11 bases. Germline V lookup: CDR1 MNHEY, CDR2 SMNVEV (reference sequence). Trimming at V came to 3 bases and at J to 7 bases, leaving 4 bases not matched to a gene. The CDR3 covers 14 residues. CDR3 residues: CASSLAGQGVGYTF. The CDR3 region has the DNA TGTGCCAGCAGTTTGGCGGGACAGGGGGTTGGCTACACCTTC.

This clonotype was seen more than once but under ten times. This beta chain represents an off-target read in a library built for alpha chains; its size is of limited meaning. This sequence joins TRBV11-3 and TRBJ2-1, with 8 positions matching TRBD1. Trimming took 5 bases from V and 5 from J; bases not matched to a gene: 8. Germline lookup yields CDR1 SGHNT and CDR2 YENEEA. The CDR3 length is 15 residues. The CDR3 here is CASSPRTGFHNEQFF. The DNA of the CDR3 is TGTGCCAGCAGCCCTAGGACAGGGTTTCACAATGAGCAGTTCTTC.

This clonotype has at least ten counts. A library made for alpha chains picked up this beta chain off target, so its size means little. This rearrangement joins TRBV23-1 to TRBJ2-1; tentative D call: TRBD2 (6 bases). TRBV23-1 is noted as an ORF with a role that remains uncertain. The CDR3 is 15 residues long. Trimming took off 3 bases at V and 2 bases at J, with 11 bases between the two ends. CDR3 sequence reads: CASSHTSSPYNEQFF. CDR3 in DNA: TGCGCCAGCAGTCATACTAGCAGTCCCTACAATGAGCAGTTCTTC.

This clonotype was counted at least ten times. Found in a library prepared for alpha chains, this beta chain is an off-target read, and its abundance has little meaning. The chain is built from TRBV6-1 and TRBJ2-2, with TRBD2 matching over 9 bases. CDR1 MNHNS and CDR2 SASEGT come from the germline V gene. The CDR3 contains 15 residues. With 6 bases clipped from V and 5 bases from J, the junction kept 7 bases outside the gene matches. The CDR3 is CASRLLAGTTGELFF. CDR3 DNA: TGTGCCAGCAGACTCCTAGCGGGAACTACCGGGGAGCTGTTTTTT.

As to this clonotype: For a library built for alpha chains, this beta chain is a stray read; little rests on its size. The rearrangement joins TRBV20-1 to TRBJ2-3, with a possible D match to TRBD2 (6 bases). CDR1 is DFQATT, CDR2 SNEGSKA, per germline (reference sequence). V gave up 6 bases and J gave up 6 bases, with 16 bases separating them. The CDR3 is 13 residues long. CDR3 residues: CSALGGRGDTQYF. The DNA of the CDR3 is TGCAGTGCCCTTGGGGGGAGAGGGGATACGCAGTATTTT.

This clonotype has at least ten counts. This beta chain lies outside the target of a library built for alpha chains; its clone size means little. The V and J genes are TRBV6-1 and TRBJ2-5; the D gene is possibly TRBD2 (6 bases). Germline V lookup: CDR1 MNHNS, CDR2 SASEGT. Trimming took off 2 bases at V and 4 bases at J, with 14 bases between the two ends. This CDR3 is built from 15 residues. CDR3 in DNA: TGTGCCAGCAGTGAAAGGTTCGGGAGAGGAGAGACCCAGTACTTC. Its translation is CASSERFGRGETQYF.

This clonotype has ten or more counts. The size of this beta chain means little, since it is a stray read in a library made for alpha chains. This chain connects TRBV28 to TRBJ2-4; 10 bases map to TRBD2. Germline V gene data show CDR1 as MDHEN and CDR2 as SYDVKM. The CDR3 length is 15 residues. V gave up 5 bases and J gave up 3 bases; unmatched junction bases: 4. The chain's CDR3 is CASSERGGGKNIQYF. As DNA, the CDR3 is TGTGCCAGCAGTGAGCGGGGGGGAGGCAAAAACATTCAGTACTTC.